A single T cell receptor beta chain is shown here with its context. These data are taken from a study of blood T cell repertoires in COVID-19. Across the study: Acute-phase and convalescent COVID-19 samples originated in the United States, Italy and Spain. PBMCs, B-cell-depleted T cells, or T cells were the source of the cDNA or gDNA that made up the material.

In the study's own analysis: Reference gene primer amplification yielded estimated nucleated cell counts. TCRdb's copy holds only in-frame clones and misses some; the assay was immunoSEQ multiplex PCR. D and trimming come from the DNA, and the V and J calls and clone size come from that table. The table records some 26,000 clones, 85% to 90% of them present only once. The germline V and J ends were trimmed by 1 base and 9 bases, with 7 bases remaining between them. Germline values: CDR1 SGHAT, CDR2 FQNNGV. The CDR3 has 12 amino acids. This clonotype originated in a man in his sixties or seventies with active COVID-19. Sequencing input: peripheral blood. The chain combines TRBV11-2 with TRBJ2-1; the D is unclear. The DNA for the CDR3 is TGTGCCAGCAGCTTAGTATCGGGTGAGCAGTTCTTC. It encodes CASSLVSGEQFF.